Sequencing of this T cell receptor (beta chain) was carried out in a study of vaccination effects on CD4 cells after COVID-19. The CDR3 spans 16 residues. The germline V gene encodes CDR1 LGHNA and CDR2 YNFKEQ. V trimming: 0 bases; J trimming: 0 bases; junction bases outside the gene matches: 2. In its sample, this clone was seen a few times. Its antigen is still unknown. Clones were sequenced by immunoSEQ multiplex PCR, and TCRdb holds only the in-frame ones, with some missing. In the table there are about 70,000 clones, around 70% of which are singletons. Overall study results and limits: Spike-reactive clones detected post-vaccine in convalescents consisted mainly of new vaccine-induced clones.

Antigen-specific CD4+ T cell clonotypes were called by their expansion after viral peptide-pool culture in ViraFEST. Isolating CD4+ T cells followed approximately 11 days of culture. Infection dated between March and December 2020, before the Alpha, Beta and Delta variants reached the United States. Negative control cultures were stimulated with an HIV-1 Nef peptide pool. The specimen was CD4+ T cells from PBMCs cultured with HIV peptides, collected before COVID-19 vaccination. Subset indicated: HIV-1 Nef peptide pool negative control/reference culture. The TCR was taken from a human donor who had a prior SARS-CoV-2 infection. This chain links TRBV4-2 with TRBJ2-4, with 7 bases identical to TRBD2. CDR3 in amino acids: CASSQEGGEAKNIQYF. The CDR3 coding sequence is TGTGCCAGCAGCCAAGAGGGAGGGGAAGCCAAAAACATTCAGTACTTC.